The T cell receptor (beta chain) under discussion was sequenced for a study of blood T cell repertoires in COVID-19. CDR3 length equals 15 residues. V gave up 2 bases and J gave up 6 bases; unmatched junction bases: 5. CDR1 and CDR2 from the germline V gene are MNHNY and SVGAGI (reference sequence). Method: immunoSEQ multiplex PCR; TCRdb's copy keeps in-frame clones and lacks some. The repertoire holds 300,000 to 400,000 clones, with 80% to 90% as singletons. This clone was detected only once. Participants were placed into cohorts based on the clinical history they reported. The TCR comes from a man aged 18 to 29 who had recovered from COVID-19. The rearrangement links TRBV6-6 to TRBJ1-4; 8 bases align to TRBD1. What was sequenced was PBMCs or T cells enriched from blood (not recorded which). The CDR3 coding sequence is TGTGCCAGCAGTTACCTACAGGGGGTGGATGAAAAACTGTTTTTT. Protein product: CASSYLQGVDEKLFF.